Below, 27 T cell receptor beta chains from the same sample are listed, as sequenced in a study of blood T cell repertoires in COVID-19. Method: immunoSEQ multiplex PCR; TCRdb's copy keeps in-frame clones and lacks some. The sample includes fewer than 500,000 clones, over 85% of them seen just once. What was sequenced was peripheral blood. These receptors originate from a man aged 18 to 30 with COVID-19, enrolled during active disease.

V usage is TRBV5-1 and J usage is TRBJ1-5; 10 bases align to TRBD1. The CDR3 consists of 14 residues. The junction had 6 bases not matched to a gene; V was cut back by 7 bases and J by 5 bases. Germline V lookup: CDR1 SGHRS, CDR2 YFSETQ. The CDR3 protein is CASHPDRGDQPQHF. CDR3 sequence (DNA): TGCGCCAGCCACCCGGACAGGGGGGATCAGCCCCAGCATTTT.

This clone was seen more than once but under ten times. This chain uses TRBV12-3 or TRBV12-4 with TRBJ1-6; the D gene is possibly TRBD1 (6 bases). V lost 5 bases, J lost 14 bases, and 16 bases lay in between. This CDR3 region has 13 residues. In DNA form, the CDR3 reads TGTGCCAGCAGTCGTACAGGGTACGGGGCCCTCCACTTT. Translation: CASSRTGYGALHF.

The chain uses TRBV7-8 and TRBJ1-2; 9 positions match TRBD1. The V gene's germline CDR1 is SGHVS and CDR2 FQNEAQ. After removal of 5 bases from V and 7 bases from J, the junction contained 11 bases not matched to a gene. The CDR3 is made up of 15 amino acids. CDR3 nucleotide sequence: TGTGCCAGCAGCCAGGGACAGGGCCGACTTACTGGCTACACCTTC. Its protein is CASSQGQGRLTGYTF.

The V gene is TRBV5-4, the J gene TRBJ2-3; D is ambiguous. Germline lookup yields CDR1 SGHNT and CDR2 YYREEE (reference sequence). Trimming took off 0 bases at V and 6 bases at J, with 8 bases between the two ends. CDR3 length: 13 amino acids. The CDR3 sequence: CASSLDLGDTQYF. The CDR3 DNA follows: TGTGCCAGCAGCTTGGATCTCGGGGATACGCAGTATTTT.

This chain connects TRBV14 to TRBJ1-1, with 7 bases aligning to TRBD1. V lost 4 bases and J lost 4; bases outside the gene matches: 6. Per germline, CDR1 SGHDN and CDR2 FVKESK. There are 14 residues in the CDR3. DNA of the CDR3: TGTGCCAGCAGCCCGCGACAGGGTGCCACTGAAGCTTTCTTT. This codes for CASSPRQGATEAFF.

CDR3 DNA sequence: TGCGCCAGCAGCCAGGGGACTCTCTCAGAGCATCAGCCCCAGCATTTT. Its translation: CASSQGTLSEHQPQHF. V and J are TRBV4-1 and TRBJ1-5; D may be TRBD1 (5 bases). The germline CDR1 and CDR2 sequences are MGHRA and YSYEKL. V lost 3 bases and J lost 5, with 17 bases in between. The CDR3 covers 16 residues.

The sample holds one count of this clone. CDR3 protein: CASSPGRGRGPGDSPQHF. The CDR3 DNA is TGTGCCAGTAGTCCGGGCCGGGGTAGGGGCCCTGGGGACTCGCCCCAGCATTTT. J is TRBJ1-5 and V is TRBV19; D perhaps matches TRBD1 (5 bases). The germline gives CDR1 LNHDA, CDR2 SQIVND (reference sequence). V lost 5 bases and J 9 bases, leaving 29 bases between the germline ends. The CDR3 loop spans 18 amino acids.

This chain connects TRBV27 to TRBJ1-6, with 12 bases matching TRBD1. The CDR3 sequence is 16 residues long. The germline gives CDR1 MNHEY, CDR2 SMNVEV (reference sequence). V dropped 3 bases and J dropped 6; count of bases not matched to a gene: 3. CDR3 in amino acids: CASSLGQGAPNSPLHF. CDR3 bases: TGTGCCAGCAGTTTGGGACAGGGGGCGCCTAATTCACCCCTCCACTTT.

CDR3 coding DNA: TGTGCCTGGAGTGTATCTCAGGGGGGCCTTAGCAATCAGCCCCAGCATTTT. This encodes CAWSVSQGGLSNQPQHF. The chain is built from TRBV30 and TRBJ1-5; TRBD1 aligns across 7 bases. The CDR3 sequence is 17 residues long. Unmatched junction bases numbered 8, after V lost 0 bases and J lost 0 bases. Germline V CDR1 and CDR2: GTSNPN, SVGIG (reference sequence).

The rearrangement links TRBV27 to TRBJ1-2, with a tentative D call TRBD1 (6 bases). The CDR3 extends over 14 amino acids. V was cut by 6 bases and J by 4 bases, with 15 bases left in between. Per the germline V gene, CDR1 is MNHEY and CDR2 is SMNVEV (reference sequence). The CDR3, as DNA: TGTGCCAGCAGCCTGAAATTGACAGGCTATGGCTACACCTTC. It translates to CASSLKLTGYGYTF.

The rearrangement links TRBV5-1 to TRBJ1-1; the match to TRBD1 covers 9 bases. The CDR3 runs 13 residues. In germline, CDR1 is SGHRS, CDR2 YFSETQ. V was clipped by 4 bases and J by 4 bases; unmatched bases: 2. The CDR3 DNA reads TGCGCCAGCAGCAGGGGACAGGGCACTGAAGCTTTCTTT. It translates to CASSRGQGTEAFF.

The rearrangement links TRBV12-3 or TRBV12-4 to TRBJ2-2; D gene uncertain. The CDR3 has 11 residues. Trimming cost V 11 bases and J 6 bases, with 10 bases left between them. The DNA of the CDR3 is TGTGCCGCAATACGGGCCGGGGAGCTGTTTTTT. Protein product: CAAIRAGELFF.

The V call is TRBV3-1 (or the pseudogene TRBV3-2), the J call TRBJ1-5, with D hard to call. The V gene's germline CDR1 is LGHDT and CDR2 YNNKEL (reference sequence). V was trimmed by 2 bases and J by 1 base, leaving 6 bases between them. The CDR3 sequence is 14 residues long. The CDR3 protein is CASSQRESNQPQHF. As DNA, the CDR3 is TGTGCCAGCAGCCAACGGGAGAGCAATCAGCCCCAGCATTTT.

This clone was recorded many times. This chain connects TRBV5-1 to TRBJ2-2; 9 nucleotides agree with TRBD1. The CDR3 is 15 residues long. The germline V gene encodes CDR1 SGHRS and CDR2 YFSETQ. V was pared by 0 bases and J by 3 bases, with 0 bases of the junction left unmatched. In nucleotides, the CDR3 is TGCGCCAGCAGCTTGGACAGGGGGCACACCGGGGAGCTGTTTTTT. This codes for CASSLDRGHTGELFF.

V is TRBV6-5 and J is TRBJ2-7; TRBD1 is a possible D gene (5 bases). CDR3 size: 14 residues. V was pared by 6 bases and J by 2 bases, with 14 bases between. Per the germline V gene, CDR1 is MNHEY and CDR2 is SVGAGI. The CDR3 region is CASRVADSPYEQYF. The CDR3 DNA reads TGTGCCAGCAGGGTTGCCGACAGCCCCTACGAGCAGTACTTC.

This clone was counted once. The rearrangement joins TRBV19 to TRBJ2-1; 8 positions match TRBD2. There are 17 residues in the CDR3. With 5 bases clipped from V and 9 bases from J, the junction kept 18 bases outside the gene matches. Germline assignment: CDR1 LNHDA and CDR2 SQIVND (reference sequence). CDR3 sequence reads: CASSPGLAGSSGCEQFF. As DNA, the CDR3 is TGTGCCAGTAGTCCCGGTTTAGCGGGGTCTTCGGGTTGTGAGCAGTTCTTC.

V gene TRBV7-8 combines with J gene TRBJ1-6; 7 nucleotides agree with TRBD1. Germline CDR1 and CDR2: SGHVS and FQNEAQ. V lost 1 base and J lost 9; bases outside the gene matches: 3. CDR3 size: 14 residues. The CDR3 is CASSLGQGGSPLHF. In DNA form, the CDR3 reads TGTGCCAGCAGCTTAGGACAGGGAGGTTCACCCCTCCACTTT.

Points on this clone: Other DNA sequences in this sample translate to the same CDR3. The V call is TRBV2, the J call TRBJ1-5, with 7 bases matching TRBD1. CDR1 SNHLY and CDR2 FYNNEI come from the germline V gene. There are 14 residues in the CDR3. After removal of 1 base from V and 7 bases from J, the junction contained 4 bases not matched to a gene. CDR3 coding DNA: TGTGCCAGCAGTGAAGGGCAGGGGGGCCAGCCCCAGCATTTT. Its protein product is CASSEGQGGQPQHF. The entire variable domain, with the rest obtained from reference TRBV2 and TRBJ1-5, is as follows: EPEVTQTPSHQVTQMGQEVILRCVPISNHLYFYWYRQILGQKVEFLVSFYNNEISEKSEIFDDQFSVERPDGSNFTLKIRSTKLEDSAMYFCASSEGQGGQPQHFGDGTRLSIL.

This clone was seen a single time. The genes are TRBV6-5 and TRBJ1-6; a possible D gene is TRBD1 (5 bases). The V end lost 0 bases, the J end lost 6 bases, and 12 bases lay between the germline ends. This CDR3 contains 16 residues. Germline V gene sequence: CDR1 MNHEY, CDR2 SVGAGI. CDR3 in DNA: TGTGCCAGCAGTTACTCGAAACGGGGGTTTAATTCACCCCTCCACTTT. Its translation is CASSYSKRGFNSPLHF.

This clone has a single count. The genes are TRBV24-1 and TRBJ2-7, with a possible D match to TRBD1 (5 bases). The germline V and J ends were trimmed by 1 base and 7 bases, with 19 bases remaining between them. The germline gives CDR1 KGHDR, CDR2 SFDVKD. This CDR3 has 16 amino acids. The CDR3 coding sequence is TGTGCCACCAGTGATTTACTTAGGGGCCATCTGGTGGAGCAGTACTTC. Its translation: CATSDLLRGHLVEQYF.

CDR3 bases: TGTGCCAGCTCACCGATCACCGGGACATTCCTCTCTGGGGCCAACGTCCTGACTTTC. This encodes CASSPITGTFLSGANVLTF. The chain employs TRBV18 and TRBJ2-6, with D possibly being TRBD1 (6 bases). Germline-derived CDR1 and CDR2 are KGHSH and LQKENI. Trimming shortened V by 3 bases and J by 0 bases, and 18 bases separated the two germline ends. The CDR3 runs to 19 residues.

This chain connects TRBV5-1 to TRBJ2-3; weak D call: TRBD1 (6 bases). This CDR3 contains 14 residues. Germline CDR1 is SGHRS and CDR2 is YFSETQ. V gave up 4 bases and J gave up 2 bases, with 11 bases separating them. CDR3 amino acids: CASSRGTPTDTQYF. The CDR3 nucleotides are TGCGCCAGCAGCCGAGGGACACCCACAGATACGCAGTATTTT. Based on the CDR3 plus reference TRBV5-1 and TRBJ2-3, the full variable domain is KAGVTQTPRYLIKTRGQQVTLSCSPISGHRSVSWYQQTPGQGLQFLFEYFSETQRNKGNFPGRFSGRQFSNSRSEMNVSTLELGDSALYLCASSRGTPTDTQYFGPGTRLTVL.

The CDR3 coding sequence is TGTGCCAGCAGTAGACTAGCGGGGGGGAAAGACACAGATACGCAGTATTTT. Its translation is CASSRLAGGKDTDTQYF. The chain joins TRBV4-2 to TRBJ2-3; 14 bases fit TRBD2. V trimming: 6 bases; J trimming: 2 bases; junction bases outside the gene matches: 7. The CDR3 contains 17 residues. Germline CDR1 and CDR2: LGHNA and YNFKEQ.

This chain links TRBV30 with TRBJ2-2, with D possibly TRBD1 on 5 matching bases. V was clipped by 3 bases and J by 6 bases, with 20 bases between them. The CDR3 contains 16 residues. The V gene's germline CDR1 is GTSNPN and CDR2 SVGIG (reference sequence). The CDR3 spells CAWRAGLDLRAGELFF. The CDR3 DNA is TGTGCCTGGAGGGCAGGGTTGGATTTACGGGCCGGGGAGCTGTTTTTT.

CDR3 residues: CASSSGQVLNIAKNIQYF. DNA for the CDR3: TGTGCCAGCAGTTCGGGACAGGTCCTTAATATAGCCAAAAACATTCAGTACTTC. This sequence joins TRBV11-3 and TRBJ2-4, with 8 bases that match TRBD1. Germline V CDR1 and CDR2: SGHNT, YENEEA. Trimming took 6 bases from V and 0 from J; bases not matched to a gene: 13. The CDR3 runs 18 residues.

The CDR3, as DNA: TGTGCCAGCAGCAAAAAGGAAGAGACAGGAGTGTGGACTAACTATGGCTACACCTTC. Amino acids: CASSKKEETGVWTNYGYTF. This sequence joins TRBV21-1 and TRBJ1-2; whether TRBD1, the table's D call, matches the DNA was not checked. TRBV21-1 is a pseudogene. CDR3 length: 19 amino acids.

The rearrangement uses TRBV19 and TRBJ1-2; D uncertain. This CDR3 has 15 amino acids. V was trimmed by 1 base and J by 6 bases, leaving 15 bases between them. Germline V gene lookup returns CDR1 LNHDA and CDR2 SQIVND (reference sequence). CDR3 in amino acids: CASSIVLAGSHGYTF. In nucleotides, the CDR3 is TGTGCCAGTAGTATAGTGTTGGCAGGCTCCCATGGCTACACCTTC.